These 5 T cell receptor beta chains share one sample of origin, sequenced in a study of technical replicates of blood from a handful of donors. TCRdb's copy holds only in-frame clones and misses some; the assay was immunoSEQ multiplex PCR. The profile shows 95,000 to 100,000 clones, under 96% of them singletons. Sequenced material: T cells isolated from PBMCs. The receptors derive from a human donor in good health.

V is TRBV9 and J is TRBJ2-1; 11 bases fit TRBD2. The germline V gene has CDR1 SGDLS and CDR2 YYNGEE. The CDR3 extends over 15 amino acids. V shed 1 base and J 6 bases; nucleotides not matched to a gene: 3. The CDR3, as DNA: TGTGCCAGCAGCGTAACTAGCGGGAGATCCAATGAGCAGTTCTTC. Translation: CASSVTSGRSNEQFF.

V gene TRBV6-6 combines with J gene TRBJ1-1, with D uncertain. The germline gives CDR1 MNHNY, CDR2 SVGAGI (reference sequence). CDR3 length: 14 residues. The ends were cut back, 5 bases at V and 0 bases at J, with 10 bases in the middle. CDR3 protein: CASSQAGMNTEAFF. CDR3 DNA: TGTGCCAGCAGTCAGGCGGGGATGAACACTGAAGCTTTCTTT.

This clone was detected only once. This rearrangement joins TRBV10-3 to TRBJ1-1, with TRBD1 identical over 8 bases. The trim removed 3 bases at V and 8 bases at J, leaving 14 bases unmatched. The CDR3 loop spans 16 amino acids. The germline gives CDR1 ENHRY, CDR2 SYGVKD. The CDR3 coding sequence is TGTGCCATCAGTGATCGCCAGGGGGCGTATGGGCGCGAAGCTTTCTTT. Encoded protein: CAISDRQGAYGREAFF.

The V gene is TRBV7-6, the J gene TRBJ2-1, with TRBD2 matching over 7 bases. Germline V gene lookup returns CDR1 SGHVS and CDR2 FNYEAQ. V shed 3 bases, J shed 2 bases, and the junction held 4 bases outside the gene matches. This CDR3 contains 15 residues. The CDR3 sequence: CASSFETSTYNEQFF. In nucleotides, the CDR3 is TGTGCCAGCAGCTTTGAGACTAGCACCTACAATGAGCAGTTCTTC.

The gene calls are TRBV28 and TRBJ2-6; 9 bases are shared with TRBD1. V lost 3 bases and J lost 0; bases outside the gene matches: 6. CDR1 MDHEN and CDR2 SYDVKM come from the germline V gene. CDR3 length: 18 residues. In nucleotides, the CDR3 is TGTGCCAGCAGTTTTCGGACAGGGGCCAGCTCTGGGGCCAACGTCCTGACTTTC. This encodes CASSFRTGASSGANVLTF.